Shown below are 28 T cell receptor beta chains from a single sample sequenced in a study of blood T cell repertoires in COVID-19. Assay: immunoSEQ multiplex PCR; the TCRdb copy retains only in-frame clones and omits some. Of about 210,000 clones listed, about 83% were seen once; the top ten hold roughly 2.9%. The specimen was peripheral blood. The receptors were sampled from a man aged 50 or older with active or convalescent COVID-19.

The genes are TRBV28 and TRBJ2-7; TRBD1 agrees at 9 bases. The CDR3 runs to 15 residues. V trimming: 5 bases; J trimming: 4 bases; junction bases outside the gene matches: 9. Germline assignment: CDR1 MDHEN and CDR2 SYDVKM. The CDR3 coding sequence is TGTGCCAGCAGTCCCCGACTGGACAGGGGTTACGAGCAGTACTTC. It translates to CASSPRLDRGYEQYF.

This chain links TRBV7-9 with TRBJ2-3; 12 bases are a match to TRBD2. Trimming cost V 2 bases and J 0 bases; bases outside gene matches: 3. Germline CDR1 SEHNR, CDR2 FQNEAQ (reference sequence). This CDR3 has 17 residues. The CDR3 sequence is CASSLPSGGVSTDTQYF. DNA of the CDR3: TGTGCCAGCAGCTTACCTAGCGGGGGGGTTAGCACAGATACGCAGTATTTT.

V usage is TRBV27 and J usage is TRBJ1-2, with D possibly being TRBD1 (5 bases). This CDR3 is built from 13 residues. Per the germline V gene, CDR1 is MNHEY and CDR2 is SMNVEV (reference sequence). Trimming cost V 0 bases and J 3 bases, with 5 bases left between them. CDR3 protein: CASSLSGDYGYTF. DNA of the CDR3: TGTGCCAGCAGTTTATCAGGGGACTATGGCTACACCTTC.

This sequence joins TRBV7-8 and TRBJ2-1; 11 bases fit TRBD2. Germline-derived CDR1 and CDR2 are SGHVS and FQNEAQ. The CDR3 extends over 18 amino acids. With V trimmed by 2 bases and J by 5 bases, 11 bases remained unmatched. CDR3 DNA sequence: TGTGCCAGCAGCTTATTGTTTAGCGGGAGGGCCCACCACAATGAGCAGTTCTTC. Its protein product is CASSLLFSGRAHHNEQFF.

V and J are TRBV4-2 and TRBJ2-7, with a tentative D call TRBD1 (6 bases). Germline loops: CDR1 LGHNA, CDR2 YNFKEQ. Trimming stripped 1 base from V and 7 bases from J, with 17 bases between. The CDR3 runs 15 residues. The CDR3 nucleotides read TGTGCCAGCAGCCAAGGGCTAGCAGAAACAGGGGAGCAGTACTTC. Encoded protein: CASSQGLAETGEQYF.

The genes are TRBV6-5 and TRBJ2-5; possibly TRBD1 for D (6 bases). The CDR3 has 13 residues. In germline, CDR1 is MNHEY, CDR2 SVGAGI. Between the trimmed V and J ends, which lost 2 bases and 2 bases, there was a span of 6 bases. Here the CDR3 reads CASSYRGQETQYF. DNA of the CDR3: TGTGCCAGCAGTTACAGGGGGCAAGAGACCCAGTACTTC.

The CDR3 nucleotides read TGTGCCAGCAGCCTACCCACAGGTTTCACAGATACGCAGTATTTT. Protein: CASSLPTGFTDTQYF. The chain employs TRBV14 and TRBJ2-3; possibly TRBD1 for D (5 bases). CDR3 length: 15 amino acids. Trimming removed 4 bases at V and 2 bases at J, with 13 bases between. The germline CDR1 and CDR2 sequences are SGHDN and FVKESK.

This clone appeared a single time. The V and J genes are TRBV7-2 and TRBJ2-1; 7 bases align to TRBD2. The germline V gene has CDR1 SGHTA and CDR2 FQGNSA. Trimming cost V 5 bases and J 0 bases; bases outside gene matches: 13. CDR3 length equals 18 residues. The CDR3 is CASSSRLAEIGSYNEQFF. CDR3 DNA sequence: TGTGCCAGCAGCAGCCGGCTAGCGGAAATAGGCTCCTACAATGAGCAGTTCTTC.

The chain couples TRBV7-8 to TRBJ2-5; D remains ambiguous. The CDR3 length is 15 residues. V shed 5 bases and J shed 1 base, with 14 bases lying between them. Looked up from germline, CDR1 is SGHVS and CDR2 is FQNEAQ. The CDR3 DNA follows: TGTGCCAGCAGCGCCCTCGCGAGGCCCCAAGAGACCCAGTACTTC. Its protein is CASSALARPQETQYF.

This clone was counted a single time. J is TRBJ2-3 and V is TRBV2; 12 nucleotides agree with TRBD1. The CDR3 runs 13 residues. The junction had 5 bases not matched to a gene; V was cut back by 11 bases and J by 5 bases. Germline CDR1 SNHLY, CDR2 FYNNEI. CDR3 nucleotides: TGTGCCTCGGGACAGGGGGCTAAAGATACGCAGTATTTT. This sequence encodes CASGQGAKDTQYF.

This clone was recorded only once. This rearrangement joins TRBV5-4 to TRBJ1-4; D remains unclear. Germline V gene sequence: CDR1 SGHNT, CDR2 YYREEE (reference sequence). This CDR3 comprises 15 residues. V was trimmed by 2 bases and J by 7 bases, leaving 15 bases between them. CDR3 amino acids: CASSLSATMGEKLFF. As DNA, the CDR3 is TGTGCCAGCAGCTTATCGGCGACAATGGGTGAAAAACTGTTTTTT.

The chain uses TRBV11-3 and TRBJ1-1; unclear D gene. This CDR3 comprises 13 residues. Germline CDR1 reads SGHNT; CDR2 reads YENEEA. V gave up 5 bases and J gave up 5 bases, with 12 bases separating them. This CDR3 reads CASSRDPGTEAFF. Written as DNA, the CDR3 is TGTGCCAGCAGCCGGGATCCTGGGACTGAAGCTTTCTTT.

The chain recombines TRBV30 with TRBJ2-3; possible D gene TRBD2, 6 bases. Germline loops: CDR1 GTSNPN, CDR2 SVGIG (reference sequence). The V and J ends lost 1 base and 7 bases respectively, with 12 bases between them. This CDR3 has 13 amino acids. The CDR3 loop reads CAWSAGTEYTQYF. As DNA, the CDR3 is TGTGCCTGGAGTGCGGGGACTGAATATACGCAGTATTTT.

The chain recombines TRBV28 with TRBJ1-2; possible D gene TRBD1, 6 bases. V was clipped by 8 bases and J by 5 bases, with 15 bases between them. Germline V gene data show CDR1 as MDHEN and CDR2 as SYDVKM. CDR3 size: 13 residues. CDR3 DNA: TGTGCCAGCCTCCCCGGACAGACATATGGCTACACCTTC. Protein: CASLPGQTYGYTF.

The chain is built from TRBV19 and TRBJ2-7; D perhaps matches TRBD2 (5 bases). The CDR3 is 14 residues long. V lost 3 bases and J lost 4, with 13 bases in between. Germline CDR1 is LNHDA and CDR2 is SQIVND (reference sequence). The DNA of the CDR3 is TGTGCCAGTAGTATGTCCCCGGGGAAGTACGAGCAGTACTTC. Encoded protein: CASSMSPGKYEQYF. Drawing the rest from reference TRBV19 and TRBJ2-7, the complete variable domain is DGGITQSPKYLFRKEGQNVTLSCEQNLNHDAMYWYRQDPGQGLRLIYYSQIVNDFQKGDIAEGYSVSREKKESFPLTVTSAQKNPTAFYLCASSMSPGKYEQYFGPGTRLTVT.

The chain is built from TRBV5-4 and TRBJ2-5; 7 bases line up with TRBD1. Per the germline V gene, CDR1 is SGHNT and CDR2 is YYREEE (reference sequence). The ends lost 3 bases at V and 5 bases at J; junction bases unmatched: 10. This CDR3 is built from 15 residues. This chain's CDR3 is CASSYPGQTWETQYF. CDR3 bases: TGTGCCAGCAGCTATCCGGGACAGACCTGGGAGACCCAGTACTTC.

The gene calls are TRBV10-2 and TRBJ1-2; D is possibly TRBD1 (5 bases). This CDR3 has 16 amino acids. Trimming shortened V by 3 bases and J by 2 bases, and 16 bases separated the two germline ends. The germline V gene encodes CDR1 WSHSY and CDR2 SAAADI. The CDR3 DNA follows: TGCGCCAGCAGTGACGGATCCCGCCGGGGGAACTATGGCTACACCTTC. It codes for CASSDGSRRGNYGYTF.

J is TRBJ2-1 and V is TRBV5-1; 13 positions match TRBD2. CDR3 length: 16 residues. J was trimmed by 7 bases and V by 3 bases; bases with no gene match: 7. Germline loops: CDR1 SGHRS, CDR2 YFSETQ. The CDR3 nucleotides are TGCGCCAGCAGCTCTGCAACTAGCGGGGGGGCGAATGAGCAGTTCTTC. Amino acid sequence: CASSSATSGGANEQFF.

This clone was counted between two and nine times. V and J are TRBV5-1 and TRBJ2-2; possible D gene TRBD1, 6 bases. CDR3 length: 15 amino acids. The ends were cut back, 1 base at V and 2 bases at J, with 9 bases in the middle. Germline lookup yields CDR1 SGHRS and CDR2 YFSETQ. Here the CDR3 reads CASSLMGTNTGELFF. The DNA of the CDR3 is TGCGCCAGCAGCTTGATGGGGACAAACACCGGGGAGCTGTTTTTT.

This chain joins TRBV5-6 and TRBJ2-1, with D hard to call. Germline V lookup: CDR1 SGHDT, CDR2 YYEEEE. The V end lost 4 bases, the J end lost 4 bases, and 18 bases lay between the germline ends. This CDR3 is built from 16 residues. CDR3 residues: CASSPLGALDYNEQFF. The DNA of the CDR3 is TGTGCCAGCAGCCCCCTTGGAGCTTTAGATTACAATGAGCAGTTCTTC.

This chain joins TRBV5-6 and TRBJ1-5, with 7 bases aligning to TRBD1. The ends lost 0 bases at V and 4 bases at J; junction bases unmatched: 4. The CDR3 is 15 residues long. The germline CDR1 and CDR2 sequences are SGHDT and YYEEEE. This chain's CDR3 is CASSLGQGGNQPQHF. Written as DNA, the CDR3 is TGTGCCAGCAGCTTGGGGCAGGGGGGAAATCAGCCCCAGCATTTT.

The chain is built from TRBV30 and TRBJ1-2; D possibly corresponds to TRBD1 (5 bases). The V end was cut by 1 base, the J end by 4 bases, with 10 bases between. CDR1 is GTSNPN and CDR2 is SVGIG in the germline V gene (reference sequence). This CDR3 comprises 13 residues. CDR3 coding DNA: TGTGCCTGGAGTGAACAGGCCCTCTATGGCTACACCTTC. Its translation: CAWSEQALYGYTF.

V and J are TRBV6-5 and TRBJ1-5; 9 bases map to TRBD1. The CDR3 extends over 13 amino acids. The V and J ends lost 2 bases and 7 bases, in that order; junction bases with no gene match: 0. Germline values: CDR1 MNHEY, CDR2 SVGAGI. For the CDR3, the DNA is TGTGCCAGCAGTTACGACAGGGGGCAGCCCCAGCATTTT. It encodes CASSYDRGQPQHF.

The rearrangement links TRBV19 to TRBJ2-4; the D gene is possibly TRBD2 (6 bases). CDR1 and CDR2 from the germline V gene are LNHDA and SQIVND (reference sequence). Trimming left V 1 base short and J 9 bases short, with 10 bases between. The CDR3 contains 13 residues. CDR3 nucleotides: TGTGCCAGTAGTATAGTGGGGACTGGCATTCAGTACTTC. It codes for CASSIVGTGIQYF.

The chain is built from TRBV2 and TRBJ2-7, with D possibly being TRBD2 (5 bases). This CDR3 has 14 amino acids. Germline CDR1 reads SNHLY; CDR2 reads FYNNEI. V was clipped by 4 bases and J by 1 base, with 11 bases between them. DNA for the CDR3: TGTGCCAGCAGTGCGACTACAGCGTCCTACGAGCAGTACTTC. Translating it yields CASSATTASYEQYF.

The rearrangement joins TRBV15 to TRBJ2-1, with D maybe TRBD2 (5 bases). In germline, CDR1 is LNHNV, CDR2 YYDKDF (reference sequence). The CDR3 sequence is 19 residues long. V was clipped by 0 bases and J by 9 bases, with 27 bases between them. For the CDR3, the DNA is TGTGCCACCAGCAGAGACCATACCGAAACAACTAGATTAGCGAGTGAGCAGTTCTTC. Its protein product is CATSRDHTETTRLASEQFF.

This chain links TRBV15 with TRBJ1-2; TRBD1 might be the D (6 bases). Germline loops: CDR1 LNHNV, CDR2 YYDKDF (reference sequence). CDR3 length: 15 residues. Trimming removed 5 bases from V and 6 bases from J, with 19 bases in between. CDR3 loop: CATSLRATGIDGYTF. In DNA, the CDR3 is TGTGCCACCAGCCTAAGAGCAACAGGGATAGATGGCTACACCTTC.

The chain couples TRBV7-6 to TRBJ2-7; 8 bases are a match to TRBD1. Germline trimming cut 2 bases from V and 2 bases from J; bases unmatched to any gene: 11. This CDR3 spans 17 amino acids. Germline V gene data show CDR1 as SGHVS and CDR2 as FNYEAQ. The CDR3 is CASSLLPDRGITYEQYF. CDR3 nucleotides: TGTGCCAGCAGCTTACTGCCAGACAGGGGAATAACCTACGAGCAGTACTTC.